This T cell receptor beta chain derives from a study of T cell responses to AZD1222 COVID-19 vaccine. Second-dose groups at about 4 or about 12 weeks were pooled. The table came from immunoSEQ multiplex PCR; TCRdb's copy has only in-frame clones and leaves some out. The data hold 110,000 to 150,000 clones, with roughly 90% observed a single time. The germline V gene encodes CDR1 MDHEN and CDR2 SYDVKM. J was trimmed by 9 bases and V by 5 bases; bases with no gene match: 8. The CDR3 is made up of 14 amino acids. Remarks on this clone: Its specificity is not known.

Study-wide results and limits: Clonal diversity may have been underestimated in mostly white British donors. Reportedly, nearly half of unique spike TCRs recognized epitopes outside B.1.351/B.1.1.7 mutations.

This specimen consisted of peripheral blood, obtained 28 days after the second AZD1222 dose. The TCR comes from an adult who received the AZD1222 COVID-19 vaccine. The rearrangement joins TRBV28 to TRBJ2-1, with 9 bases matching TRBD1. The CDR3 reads CASSRGTGYSEQFF. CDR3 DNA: TGTGCCAGCAGTCGAGGGACAGGGTATAGTGAGCAGTTCTTC.